Listed below are T cell receptor beta chains from one sample, sequenced in a study of cytomegalovirus exposure and HLA in healthy donors. Data came from immunoSEQ multiplex PCR; TCRdb stores just in-frame clones and leaves some out. The sample consists of 150,000 to 200,000 clones, 80% of them appearing once. Sequencing was performed on PBMCs. These receptors were collected from a young man in good health and CMV-seropositive. Both conserved end residues are part of each CDR3. Fields, in order: J gene, D gene, clone size, V gene, CDR3 protein, CDR3 DNA. D genes are given only for firm matches. Clone size is not always given. Where it is, it says once, few, many or a class for expanded clones.

TRBJ1-6 TRBD1 few TRBV5-1 CASSLRTGGGSPLHF TGCGCCAGCAGCCTACGGACAGGGGGAGGTTCACCCCTCCACTTT
TRBJ1-1 NA NA TRBV5-5 CASSLVGTSEAFF TGTGCCAGCAGCTTGGTGGGGACTTCTGAAGCTTTCTTT
TRBJ2-7 TRBD2 NA TRBV5-1 CASSLGRTSGRPTYEQYF TGCGCCAGCAGCTTGGGTAGGACTAGCGGGAGACCGACCTACGAGCAGTACTTC
TRBJ2-1 NA NA TRBV27 CASGTKWREFYNEQFF TGTGCCAGCGGGACGAAGTGGAGGGAGTTCTACAATGAGCAGTTCTTC
TRBJ2-7 TRBD1 NA TRBV29-1 CSVVRRQGRSYEQYF TGCAGCGTTGTACGGAGACAGGGTCGCTCCTACGAGCAGTACTTC
TRBJ1-1 TRBD1 NA TRBV28 CASSVYRGRDMNTEAFF TGTGCCAGCAGTGTATACAGGGGGCGAGATATGAACACTGAAGCTTTCTTT
TRBJ2-2 TRBD1 NA TRBV7-9 CASSTSVGTGVTGELFF TGTGCCAGCAGCACTTCGGTCGGGACAGGAGTCACCGGGGAGCTGTTTTTT
TRBJ2-5 NA NA TRBV11-3 CASSYAVQETQYF TGTGCCAGCAGCTATGCGGTACAAGAGACCCAGTACTTC
TRBJ2-3 NA NA TRBV30 CAWSVLSSDTQYF TGTGCCTGGAGTGTTCTCTCGTCCGATACGCAGTATTTT
TRBJ1-1 NA NA TRBV15 CATSQLNTEAFF TGTGCCACCAGTCAGTTGAACACTGAAGCTTTCTTT
TRBJ2-3 TRBD2 NA TRBV4-1 CASSQDRRASGTQYF TGCGCCAGCAGCCAAGATAGGCGGGCTAGCGGTACGCAGTATTTT
TRBJ2-3 NA NA TRBV6-1 CASRAGADTQYF TGTGCCAGCAGGGCCGGGGCAGATACGCAGTATTTT
TRBJ2-5 TRBD2 NA TRBV7-2 CASSTGLADETQYF TGTGCCAGCAGCACGGGACTAGCTGACGAGACCCAGTACTTC
TRBJ1-2 TRBD1 once TRBV28 CASSLRQGAIASYTF TGTGCCAGCAGTTTAAGGCAGGGGGCGATCGCCAGCTACACCTTC
TRBJ1-1 NA NA TRBV7-9 CASGGEGRTEAFF TGTGCCAGCGGGGGGGAGGGGCGCACTGAAGCTTTCTTT
TRBJ1-2 NA once TRBV27 CASSRDSSPYGYTF TGTGCCAGCAGCCGGGACTCCTCCCCCTATGGCTACACCTTC
TRBJ2-5 TRBD1 NA TRBV30 CAWSVQDRVWETQYF TGTGCCTGGAGTGTACAGGACAGGGTTTGGGAGACCCAGTACTTC
TRBJ2-7 NA NA TRBV5-1 CASSLGISSFSSYEQYF TGCGCCAGCAGCTTGGGAATTTCTAGCTTCTCCTCCTACGAGCAGTACTTC
TRBJ1-2 TRBD1 NA TRBV9 CASSNRQGAYGYTF TGTGCCAGCAGCAACAGACAGGGGGCCTATGGCTACACCTTC
TRBJ1-3 TRBD1 NA TRBV4-1 CASSQPDFRGRGGNTIYF TGCGCCAGCAGCCAACCCGACTTCAGGGGCAGGGGGGGAAACACCATATATTTT
TRBJ2-7 NA once TRBV5-1 CASSPTQEYEQYF TGCGCCAGCAGCCCTACTCAAGAGTACGAGCAGTACTTC
TRBJ2-1 TRBD2 NA TRBV9 CASSPRSGSAVGQFF TGTGCCAGCAGCCCCAGGAGCGGGAGTGCTGTCGGGCAGTTCTTC
TRBJ2-3 NA NA TRBV15 CATSRELVDTQYF TGTGCCACCAGCAGAGAACTGGTAGATACGCAGTATTTT
TRBJ2-3 NA NA TRBV7-2 CASSSYYHTDTQYF TGTGCCAGCAGCTCCTATTATCACACAGATACGCAGTATTTT
TRBJ1-5 TRBD1 NA TRBV27 CASSRTGTNQPQHF TGTGCCAGCAGCCGGACAGGGACCAATCAGCCCCAGCATTTT
TRBJ1-2 TRBD1 NA TRBV10-3 CAISEGGTVSYGYTF TGTGCCATCAGTGAGGGGGGGACAGTTAGCTATGGCTACACCTTC
TRBJ2-3 NA NA TRBV7-3 CATSRQVTDTQYF TGTGCCACCAGTCGGCAGGTCACAGATACGCAGTATTTT
TRBJ2-7 NA NA TRBV4-3 CASSLLGHPVPYEQYF TGCGCCAGCAGCCTCCTAGGACACCCAGTCCCCTACGAGCAGTACTTC
TRBJ1-2 NA NA TRBV27 CASSLSIGRTYGYTF TGTGCCAGCAGTTTATCGATTGGCAGAACCTATGGCTACACCTTC
TRBJ2-3 NA few TRBV6-1 CASKGERSTDTQYF TGTGCCAGCAAGGGAGAACGGAGCACAGATACGCAGTATTTT
TRBJ2-1 TRBD2 few TRBV11-3 CASSLEAGGAKTNEQFF TGTGCCAGCAGCTTAGAGGCGGGGGGGGCGAAAACCAATGAGCAGTTCTTC
TRBJ1-4 TRBD1 NA TRBV28 CASSLRGATNEKLFF TGTGCCAGCAGTCTCAGGGGGGCAACTAATGAAAAACTGTTTTTT
TRBJ2-2 NA NA TRBV10-3 CAITMESNTGELFF TGTGCCATCACAATGGAGTCAAACACCGGGGAACTGTTTTTT
TRBJ2-3 NA NA TRBV7-2 CASSPGNSPSTDTQYF TGTGCCAGCAGCCCAGGGAACAGCCCCAGCACAGATACGCAGTATTTT
TRBJ1-2 NA NA TRBV19 CASSVQGGGGYTF TGTGCCAGTAGCGTACAGGGTGGTGGTGGCTACACCTTC
TRBJ2-3 TRBD1 NA TRBV6-1 CASSEKQGGTQYF TGTGCCAGCAGTGAAAAACAGGGGGGTACGCAGTATTTT
TRBJ1-5 NA once TRBV23-1 CASSRRGDGRTFPNQPQHF TGCGCCAGCAGTCGGCGGGGGGACGGCAGAACGTTTCCGAATCAGCCCCAGCATTTT